One sample yielded the 17 T cell receptor beta chains listed below, sequenced in a study of vaccination effects on CD4 cells after COVID-19. CD4+ T cells specific for antigen were expanded with viral peptide pools by the ViraFEST assay before sequencing. Having been cultured for about ten days, the cells underwent CD4+ T cell isolation. Participants got two doses of BNT162b2 or mRNA-1273 vaccine. These receptors' targets are unknown. Libraries were prepared by immunoSEQ multiplex PCR; TCRdb keeps only in-frame clonotypes and omits some of them. The sample records some 11,000 clones, approximately 71% being singletons. Source: CD4+ T cells from PBMCs cultured with SARS-CoV-2 spike peptides, taken after COVID-19 vaccination. The receptors shown here come from a human donor who received a COVID-19 vaccine.

This clone is a singleton in its sample. This chain links TRBV3-1 (or the pseudogene TRBV3-2) with TRBJ2-3; maybe TRBD1 (7 bases). CDR1 is LGHDT, CDR2 YNNKEL, per germline (reference sequence). V was clipped by 4 bases and J by 2 bases, with 13 bases between them. This CDR3 region has 15 residues. The CDR3 is CASSLHRGLTDTQYF. DNA for the CDR3: TGTGCCAGCAGCCTCCACAGGGGACTCACAGATACGCAGTATTTT.

This clone was recorded once. The chain couples TRBV7-9 to TRBJ2-3, with TRBD2 matching 9 bases. V trimming: 3 bases; J trimming: 0 bases; junction bases outside the gene matches: 4. The CDR3 spans 16 residues. Looked up from germline, CDR1 is SEHNR and CDR2 is FQNEAQ (reference sequence). The CDR3 bases are TGTGCCAGCAGCTTTTGGCGGGGGGGTAGCACAGATACGCAGTATTTT. Its protein is CASSFWRGGSTDTQYF.

The rearrangement links TRBV7-8 to TRBJ1-1; weak D call: TRBD1 (5 bases). The CDR3 has 15 residues. From germline, CDR1 is SGHVS and CDR2 FQNEAQ. V lost 1 base and J lost 4, with 13 bases in between. For the CDR3, the DNA is TGTGCCAGCAGCTTAGTTAGGGGACGGCTCACTGAAGCTTTCTTT. It yields the protein CASSLVRGRLTEAFF. The variable domain in full, with the rest retrieved from reference TRBV7-8 and TRBJ1-1, is GAGVSQSPRYKVAKRGQDVALRCDPISGHVSLFWYQQALGQGPEFLTYFQNEAQLDKSGLPSDRFFAERPEGSVSTLKIQRTQQEDSAVYLCASSLVRGRLTEAFFGQGTRLTVV.

The chain has TRBV5-5 and TRBJ2-3; D is undetermined. Trimming removed 0 bases at V and 3 bases at J, with 11 bases between. Germline V gene lookup returns CDR1 SGHKS and CDR2 YYEKEE (reference sequence). The CDR3 consists of 15 residues. CDR3 nucleotide sequence: TGTGCCAGCAGCTTGGCAGGCGCCCTAACAGATACGCAGTATTTT. It codes for CASSLAGALTDTQYF.

V gene TRBV28 combines with J gene TRBJ1-4; D remains unclear. Germline assignment: CDR1 MDHEN and CDR2 SYDVKM. The CDR3 sequence is 14 residues long. The ends were cut back, 1 base at V and 6 bases at J, with 9 bases in the middle. CDR3 DNA sequence: TGTGCCAGCAGTTTATTCCAGCTTCATGAAAAACTGTTTTTT. Translation gives CASSLFQLHEKLFF.

This clone is termed medium-sized. The genes are TRBV28 and TRBJ2-5; 12 bases agree with TRBD2. The trim removed 5 bases at V and 5 bases at J, leaving 0 bases unmatched. CDR3 length: 13 residues. In germline, CDR1 is MDHEN, CDR2 SYDVKM. In DNA, the CDR3 is TGTGCCAGCAGTCTAGCGGGGGGGGAGACCCAGTACTTC. Translation gives CASSLAGGETQYF.

Only one count was recorded for this clone. The junction departs from the called germline gene at one end, perhaps through a read error. This chain uses TRBV7-7 with TRBJ2-2; TRBD1 matches at 7 bases. This CDR3 has 16 amino acids. Germline V gene lookup returns CDR1 SSHAT and CDR2 FNYEAQ (reference sequence). The CDR3: CASSLQTGKDAGELFF. CDR3 nucleotides: TGTGCTAGCAGCCTGCAGACAGGGAAAGACGCCGGGGAGCTGTTTTTT.

The chain has TRBV5-1 and TRBJ2-7; D could derive from TRBD1 or TRBD2 (5 bases each). Germline V gives CDR1 SGHRS, CDR2 YFSETQ. Trimming shortened V by 6 bases and J by 0 bases, and 16 bases separated the two germline ends. The CDR3 is 15 residues long. Written as DNA, the CDR3 is TGCGCCAGCAAAAAAGGGACGTTGCGCTCCTACGAGCAGTACTTC. It codes for CASKKGTLRSYEQYF.

This clone is deemed medium-sized. V usage is TRBV27 and J usage is TRBJ1-2; 9 nucleotides match TRBD1. V shed 6 bases and J 4 bases; nucleotides not matched to a gene: 9. Germline CDR1 and CDR2: MNHEY and SMNVEV (reference sequence). The CDR3 contains 15 residues. CDR3 bases: TGTGCCAGCAGCCCCCGACAGGGGGGTATCTATGGCTACACCTTC. It is translated as CASSPRQGGIYGYTF.

The rearrangement links TRBV5-4 to TRBJ2-7; a possible D gene is TRBD1 (6 bases). The germline V gene has CDR1 SGHNT and CDR2 YYREEE (reference sequence). V was pared by 3 bases and J by 2 bases, with 12 bases between. The CDR3 consists of 14 residues. CDR3 sequence reads: CASSSYRDTYEQYF. The CDR3 bases are TGTGCCAGCAGCTCTTATCGGGACACCTACGAGCAGTACTTC.

In its sample, this clone was seen a few times. J is TRBJ2-1 and V is TRBV4-1; 10 bases are a match to TRBD2. Germline CDR1 reads MGHRA; CDR2 reads YSYEKL. The CDR3 length is 16 residues. V was clipped by 0 bases and J by 5 bases; unmatched bases: 4. The chain's CDR3 is CASSQEMSGRDNEQFF. In DNA form, the CDR3 reads TGCGCCAGCAGCCAAGAGATGAGCGGGAGGGACAATGAGCAGTTCTTC.

This chain uses TRBV3-1 (or the pseudogene TRBV3-2) with TRBJ1-3; no firm D call. Between the trimmed V and J ends, which lost 0 bases and 0 bases, there was a span of 15 bases. CDR1 and CDR2 (germline): LGHDT, YNNKEL (reference sequence). CDR3 length: 18 amino acids. Here the CDR3 DNA reads TGTGCCAGCAGCCAAGATACCAACGGACTGCACTCTGGAAACACCATATATTTT. Residues: CASSQDTNGLHSGNTIYF.

This sequence joins TRBV9 and TRBJ2-3; D is ambiguous. Germline CDR1 and CDR2: SGDLS and YYNGEE. CDR3 size: 15 residues. Trimming took off 0 bases at V and 4 bases at J, with 12 bases between the two ends. The chain's CDR3 is CASSVAVSGADTQYF. In DNA form, the CDR3 reads TGTGCCAGCAGCGTAGCTGTGTCGGGCGCAGATACGCAGTATTTT.

The gene calls are TRBV5-6 and TRBJ1-3; D is uncertain. Germline-derived CDR1 and CDR2 are SGHDT and YYEEEE. The CDR3 consists of 13 residues. Deletions cut 0 bases from V and 2 bases from J, with 3 bases between. CDR3: CASSLGPGNTIYF. CDR3 sequence (DNA): TGTGCCAGCAGCTTGGGACCTGGAAACACCATATATTTT.

The chain combines TRBV28 with TRBJ1-1; a possible D gene is TRBD1 (6 bases). Germline V gene lookup returns CDR1 MDHEN and CDR2 SYDVKM. The V end was cut by 4 bases, the J end by 5 bases, with 20 bases between. The CDR3 is made up of 16 amino acids. The CDR3 sequence is CASSSGGQQGGTEAFF. The CDR3 coding sequence is TGTGCCAGCAGTTCCGGAGGTCAACAGGGAGGAACTGAAGCTTTCTTT.

This chain uses TRBV13 with TRBJ1-1; tentatively, D is TRBD1 (5 bases). Trimming stripped 0 bases from V and 1 base from J, with 9 bases between. The CDR3 extends over 15 amino acids. Germline CDR1 reads PRHDT; CDR2 reads FYEKMQ (reference sequence). The CDR3 loop is CASSLGTDWNTEAFF. CDR3 coding DNA: TGTGCCAGCAGCTTAGGGACAGACTGGAACACTGAAGCTTTCTTT.

The chain carries TRBV19 and TRBJ1-1; D is uncertain. The V end was cut by 4 bases, the J end by 2 bases, with 8 bases between. The CDR3 loop spans 13 amino acids. Germline CDR1 LNHDA, CDR2 SQIVND (reference sequence). The CDR3 DNA follows: TGTGCCAGTAGTACCAGGTTCAACACTGAAGCTTTCTTT. Its translation is CASSTRFNTEAFF. Full variable domain (outside the CDR3, taken from reference TRBV19 and TRBJ1-1): DGGITQSPKYLFRKEGQNVTLSCEQNLNHDAMYWYRQDPGQGLRLIYYSQIVNDFQKGDIAEGYSVSREKKESFPLTVTSAQKNPTAFYLCASSTRFNTEAFFGQGTRLTVV.